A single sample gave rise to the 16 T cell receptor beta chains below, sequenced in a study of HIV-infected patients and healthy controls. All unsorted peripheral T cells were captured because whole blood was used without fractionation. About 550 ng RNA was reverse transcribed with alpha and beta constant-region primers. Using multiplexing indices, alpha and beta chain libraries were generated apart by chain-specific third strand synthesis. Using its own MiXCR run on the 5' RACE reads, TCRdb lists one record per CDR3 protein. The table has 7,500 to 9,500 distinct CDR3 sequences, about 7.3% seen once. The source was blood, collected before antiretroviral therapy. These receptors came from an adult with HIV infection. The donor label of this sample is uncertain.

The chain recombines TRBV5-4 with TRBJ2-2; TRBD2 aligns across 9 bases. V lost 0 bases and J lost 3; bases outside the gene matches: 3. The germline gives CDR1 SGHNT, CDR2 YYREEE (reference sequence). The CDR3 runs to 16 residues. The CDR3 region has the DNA TGTGCCAGCAGCTTGGAGCTAGCGGGGCACACCGGGGAGCTGTTTTTT. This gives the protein CASSLELAGHTGELFF.

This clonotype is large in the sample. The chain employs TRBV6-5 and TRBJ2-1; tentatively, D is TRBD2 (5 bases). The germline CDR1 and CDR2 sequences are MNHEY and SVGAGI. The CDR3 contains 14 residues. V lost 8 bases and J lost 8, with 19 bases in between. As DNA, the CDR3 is TGTGCCAGCGGAAGCGGCGAGCGTATCGATGAGCAGTTCTTC. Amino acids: CASGSGERIDEQFF.

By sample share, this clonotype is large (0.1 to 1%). CDR3 sequence reads: CASSRSGGGSYGYTF. The CDR3 DNA reads as TGTGCCAGCAGCCGAAGTGGGGGAGGAAGCTATGGCTACACCTTC. This chain joins TRBV3-1 and TRBJ1-2; tentatively, D is TRBD1 (5 bases). The CDR3 sequence is 15 residues long. With 4 bases removed from V and 4 bases from J, the gap between germline ends came to 16 bases. CDR1 is LGHDT, CDR2 YNNKEL, per germline (reference sequence).

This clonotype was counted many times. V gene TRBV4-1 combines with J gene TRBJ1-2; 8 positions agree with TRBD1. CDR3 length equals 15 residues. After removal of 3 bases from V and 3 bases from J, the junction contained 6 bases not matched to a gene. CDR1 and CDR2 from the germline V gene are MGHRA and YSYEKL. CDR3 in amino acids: CASSQVRGPDYGYTF. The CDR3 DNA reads TGCGCCAGCAGCCAGGTCAGGGGGCCCGACTATGGCTACACCTTC.

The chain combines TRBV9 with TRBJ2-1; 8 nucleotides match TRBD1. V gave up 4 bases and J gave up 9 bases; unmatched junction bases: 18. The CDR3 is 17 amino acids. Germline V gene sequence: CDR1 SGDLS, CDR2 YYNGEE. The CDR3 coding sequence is TGTGCCAGCAGCCTCGCCTATCCAGGGCAGGGGGCGGTTGAGCAGTTCTTC. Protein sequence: CASSLAYPGQGAVEQFF.

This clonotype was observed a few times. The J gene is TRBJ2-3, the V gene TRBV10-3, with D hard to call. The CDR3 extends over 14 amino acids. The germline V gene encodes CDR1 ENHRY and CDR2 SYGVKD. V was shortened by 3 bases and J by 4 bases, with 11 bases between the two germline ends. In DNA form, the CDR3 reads TGTGCCATCAGTGAACAACAGACCGCAGATACGCAGTATTTT. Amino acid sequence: CAISEQQTADTQYF.

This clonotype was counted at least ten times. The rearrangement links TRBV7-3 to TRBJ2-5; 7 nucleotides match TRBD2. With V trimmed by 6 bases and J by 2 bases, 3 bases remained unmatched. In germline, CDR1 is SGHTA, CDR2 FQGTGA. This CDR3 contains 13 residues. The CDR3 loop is CASSRLAQETQYF. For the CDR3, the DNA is TGTGCCAGCAGTCGACTAGCACAAGAGACCCAGTACTTC.

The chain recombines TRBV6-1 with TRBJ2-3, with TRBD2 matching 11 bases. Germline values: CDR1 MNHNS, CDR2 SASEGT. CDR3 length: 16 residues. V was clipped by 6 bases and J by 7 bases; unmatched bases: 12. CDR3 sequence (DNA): TGTGCCAGCAGCTCCCTAGCGGGGGGACGATTAAATACGCAGTATTTT. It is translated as CASSSLAGGRLNTQYF.

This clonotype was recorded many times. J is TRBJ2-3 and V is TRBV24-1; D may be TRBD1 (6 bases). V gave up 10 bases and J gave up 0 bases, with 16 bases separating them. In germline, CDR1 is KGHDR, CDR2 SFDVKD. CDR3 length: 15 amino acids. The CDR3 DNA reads TGTGCCACTCCCGGGACACCAGCTAGCACAGATACGCAGTATTTT. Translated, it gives CATPGTPASTDTQYF.

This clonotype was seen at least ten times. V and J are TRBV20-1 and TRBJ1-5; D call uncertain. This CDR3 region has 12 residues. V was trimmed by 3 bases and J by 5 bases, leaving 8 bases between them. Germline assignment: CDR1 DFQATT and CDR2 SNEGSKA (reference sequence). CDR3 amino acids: CSASGWDQPQHF. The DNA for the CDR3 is TGCAGTGCTAGTGGTTGGGATCAGCCCCAGCATTTT.

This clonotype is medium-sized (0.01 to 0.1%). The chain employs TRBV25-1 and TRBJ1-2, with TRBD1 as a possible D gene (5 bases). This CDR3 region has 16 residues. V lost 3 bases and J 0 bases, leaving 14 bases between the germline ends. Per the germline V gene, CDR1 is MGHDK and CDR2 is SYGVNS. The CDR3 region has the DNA TGTGCCAGCAGTGAGCACGTACGGGGACCTAACTATGGCTACACCTTC. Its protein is CASSEHVRGPNYGYTF.

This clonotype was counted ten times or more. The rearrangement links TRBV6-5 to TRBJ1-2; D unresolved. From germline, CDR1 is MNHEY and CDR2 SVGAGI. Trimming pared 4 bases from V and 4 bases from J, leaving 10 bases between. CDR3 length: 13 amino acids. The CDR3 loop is CASSSGRGYGYTF. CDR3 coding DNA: TGTGCCAGCAGTTCCGGGCGCGGCTATGGCTACACCTTC.

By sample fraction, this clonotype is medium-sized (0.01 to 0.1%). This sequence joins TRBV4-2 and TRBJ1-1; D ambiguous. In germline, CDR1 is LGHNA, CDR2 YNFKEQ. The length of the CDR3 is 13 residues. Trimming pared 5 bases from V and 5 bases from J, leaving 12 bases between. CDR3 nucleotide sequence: TGTGCCAGCAGCACTCCCGCCGGGACTGAAGCTTTCTTT. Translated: CASSTPAGTEAFF.

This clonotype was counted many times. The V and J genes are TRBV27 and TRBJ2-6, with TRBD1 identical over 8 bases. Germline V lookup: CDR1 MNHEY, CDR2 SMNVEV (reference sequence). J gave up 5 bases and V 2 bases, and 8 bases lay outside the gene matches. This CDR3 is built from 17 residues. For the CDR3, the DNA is TGTGCCAGCAGTTTAGGGACAGGCCCGCCATGGGCCAACGTCCTGACTTTC. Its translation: CASSLGTGPPWANVLTF.

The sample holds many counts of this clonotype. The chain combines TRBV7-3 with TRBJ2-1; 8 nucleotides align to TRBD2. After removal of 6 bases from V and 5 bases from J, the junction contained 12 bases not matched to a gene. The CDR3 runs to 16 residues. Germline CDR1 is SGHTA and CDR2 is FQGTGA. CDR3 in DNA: TGTGCCAGCAGGGAGGTGAGCGGGAGTTATAACAATGAGCAGTTCTTC. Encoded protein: CASREVSGSYNNEQFF.

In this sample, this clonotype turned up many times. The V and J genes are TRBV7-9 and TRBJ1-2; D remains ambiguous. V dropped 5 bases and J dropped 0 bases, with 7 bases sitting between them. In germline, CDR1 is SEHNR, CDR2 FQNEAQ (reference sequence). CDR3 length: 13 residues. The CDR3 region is CASSTPTNYGYTF. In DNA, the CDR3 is TGTGCCAGCAGCACACCTACTAACTATGGCTACACCTTC. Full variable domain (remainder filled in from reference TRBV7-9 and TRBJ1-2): DTGVSQNPRHKITKRGQNVTFRCDPISEHNRLYWYRQTLGQGPEFLTYFQNEAQLEKSRLLSDRFSAERPKGSFSTLEIQRTEQGDSAMYLCASSTPTNYGYTFGSGTRLTVV.